These 21 T cell receptor beta chains share one sample of origin, sequenced in a study of T cells in tuberculosis. Cells were sorted from thawed PBMC rested overnight and stained with GMM-loaded CD1B tetramer, viability dye and anti-CD3. The lipid loaded on the CD1B tetramers was C32 glucose monomycolate from Rhodococcus equi. Method: immunoSEQ multiplex PCR; TCRdb's copy keeps in-frame clones and lacks some. The table includes approximately 100,000 clones, around 90% detected once. The sequenced material came from CD1b-GMM tetramer-negative cells sorted from PBMCs. These receptors were collected from an adult woman with latent tuberculosis.

This clone was detected once. V usage is TRBV10-3 and J usage is TRBJ1-2; 10 bases line up with TRBD1. The ends lost 8 bases at V and 8 bases at J; junction bases unmatched: 14. Germline values: CDR1 ENHRY, CDR2 SYGVKD. This CDR3 has 15 residues. CDR3 protein: CAIETGTGEIGGYTF. The CDR3, as DNA: TGTGCCATCGAAACCGGGACAGGGGAAATAGGGGGCTACACCTTC.

This sequence joins TRBV5-1 and TRBJ2-2; tentatively, D is TRBD2 (5 bases). Per the germline V gene, CDR1 is SGHRS and CDR2 is YFSETQ. This CDR3 has 15 amino acids. V lost 4 bases, J lost 8 bases, and 18 bases lay in between. The CDR3 nucleotides are TGCGCCAGCAGCCCCGTCCTAGCTATGTCAGGGGAGCTGTTTTTT. This gives the protein CASSPVLAMSGELFF.

The genes are TRBV7-6 and TRBJ2-1, with TRBD1 identical over 7 bases. V lost 0 bases, J lost 5 bases, and 7 bases stayed unmatched. Germline V gene sequence: CDR1 SGHVS, CDR2 FNYEAQ. CDR3 length equals 16 residues. The CDR3 bases are TGTGCCAGCAGCTTAGCGACAGGGAAGTGGAACAATGAGCAGTTCTTC. It yields the protein CASSLATGKWNNEQFF.

This clone came up a few times. The chain is built from TRBV9 and TRBJ1-6; a weak D match, TRBD1 (5 bases). This CDR3 is 14 amino acids long. In germline, CDR1 is SGDLS, CDR2 YYNGEE. Trimming removed 0 bases at V and 10 bases at J, with 11 bases between. CDR3 sequence reads: CASSVGGEVSPLHF. CDR3 nucleotide sequence: TGTGCCAGCAGCGTAGGAGGGGAGGTCTCACCCCTCCACTTT.

V and J are TRBV11-2 and TRBJ2-1; 9 nucleotides line up with TRBD2. Germline CDR1 SGHAT, CDR2 FQNNGV. The CDR3 contains 16 residues. Trimming cost V 5 bases and J 3 bases; bases outside gene matches: 8. For the CDR3, the DNA is TGTGCCAGCAGCCCGAAGACTAGCGGATTCTACAATGAGCAGTTCTTC. Its translation is CASSPKTSGFYNEQFF.

CDR3: CASSLDWTGLNEQFF. For the CDR3, the DNA is TGCGCCAGCAGCTTGGACTGGACAGGGTTGAATGAGCAGTTCTTC. The V call is TRBV5-1, the J call TRBJ2-1; 8 positions match TRBD1. Germline V gene sequence: CDR1 SGHRS, CDR2 YFSETQ. The CDR3 runs to 15 residues. V gave up 0 bases and J gave up 7 bases; unmatched junction bases: 6.

The chain uses TRBV12-5 and TRBJ2-1; D call uncertain. Between the trimmed V and J ends, which lost 1 base and 3 bases, there was a span of 10 bases. The CDR3 length is 15 residues. Germline CDR1 and CDR2: LGHNT and FRNRAP. The CDR3 nucleotides read TGTGCTAGTGGTTTGGGGCAGTCTTACTACAATGAGCAGTTCTTC. This gives the protein CASGLGQSYYNEQFF.

This rearrangement joins TRBV4-2 to TRBJ2-5; 8 bases match TRBD1. Germline V gives CDR1 LGHNA, CDR2 YNFKEQ. There are 15 residues in the CDR3. Trimming at V came to 4 bases and at J to 9 bases, leaving 13 bases not matched to a gene. The CDR3 DNA is TGTGCCAGCAGCCTCGACGCCCAGGGGGCGGAGGCCCAGTACTTC. Amino acids: CASSLDAQGAEAQYF.

In DNA form, the CDR3 reads TGTGCCATTCCGGACAGGGCTGGCTCTGGCTACACCTTC. Amino acids: CAIPDRAGSGYTF. The chain recombines TRBV19 with TRBJ1-2, with 8 positions matching TRBD1. Losses at the gene ends were 10 bases for V and 7 bases for J; bases not matched to a gene: 11. The CDR3 length is 13 residues. Germline V lookup: CDR1 LNHDA, CDR2 SQIVND (reference sequence).

The gene calls are TRBV2 and TRBJ1-5; D gene ambiguous. The CDR3 consists of 13 residues. The germline V gene has CDR1 SNHLY and CDR2 FYNNEI. V dropped 5 bases and J dropped 0 bases, with 5 bases sitting between them. The CDR3 here is CASSINSNQPQHF. The CDR3 nucleotides are TGTGCCAGCAGTATAAATAGCAATCAGCCCCAGCATTTT.

This chain uses TRBV28 with TRBJ1-4; TRBD1 agrees at 7 bases. CDR3 length: 15 residues. Trimming took 5 bases from V and 3 from J; bases not matched to a gene: 6. Germline V gene lookup returns CDR1 MDHEN and CDR2 SYDVKM. CDR3 residues: CASSPQGKSNEKLFF. The CDR3 DNA reads TGTGCCAGCAGTCCACAGGGGAAGTCTAATGAAAAACTGTTTTTT.

V is TRBV6-4 and J is TRBJ1-5, with D hard to call. V was pared by 4 bases and J by 6 bases, with 10 bases between. The CDR3 runs 13 residues. Looked up from germline, CDR1 is MRHNA and CDR2 is SNTAGT. CDR3 in amino acids: CASSVEGGQPQHF. The CDR3 DNA reads as TGTGCCAGCAGTGTTGAGGGAGGTCAGCCCCAGCATTTT.

The genes are TRBV14 and TRBJ2-1, with D hard to call. With 0 bases removed from V and 8 bases from J, the gap between germline ends came to 14 bases. The germline gives CDR1 SGHDN, CDR2 FVKESK. The CDR3 is 15 residues long. CDR3 loop: CASSQDRSGKDEQFF. DNA for the CDR3: TGTGCCAGCAGCCAAGATCGGTCAGGTAAAGATGAGCAGTTCTTC.

This clone was picked up one time. The chain links TRBV2 to TRBJ2-3; 7 bases are shared with TRBD1. Germline lookup yields CDR1 SNHLY and CDR2 FYNNEI. V shed 5 bases, J shed 3 bases, and the junction held 11 bases outside the gene matches. The CDR3 has 16 residues. The CDR3 protein is CASSSQGNVRTDTQYF. CDR3 DNA: TGTGCCAGCAGTTCACAGGGGAATGTTAGGACAGATACGCAGTATTTT.

The V gene is TRBV6-1, the J gene TRBJ1-5, with 12 nucleotides matching TRBD1. The CDR3 runs 15 residues. Germline V gene data show CDR1 as MNHNS and CDR2 as SASEGT. J lost 6 bases, V lost 7 bases, and 7 bases had no gene match. The DNA for the CDR3 is TGTGCCAGCATTGGGACAGGGGGCGCGATTCAGCCCCAGCATTTT. Encoded protein: CASIGTGGAIQPQHF.

The chain couples TRBV14 to TRBJ2-5; D not certain. Germline V lookup: CDR1 SGHDN, CDR2 FVKESK. The V and J ends lost 1 base and 1 base respectively, with 10 bases between them. The CDR3 is 15 residues long. The CDR3 here is CASSQVARFQETQYF. Here the CDR3 DNA reads TGTGCCAGCAGCCAAGTTGCCAGATTCCAAGAGACCCAGTACTTC.

This chain joins TRBV18 and TRBJ1-2; unclear D gene. Germline V gives CDR1 KGHSH, CDR2 LQKENI. This CDR3 is 12 amino acids long. V lost 1 base, J lost 6 bases, and 6 bases lay in between. CDR3 residues: CASSPRSDGYTF. CDR3 in DNA: TGTGCCAGCTCACCACGGAGTGATGGCTACACCTTC.

This clone was counted a few times. This chain connects TRBV4-1 to TRBJ1-3; D uncertain. Looked up from germline, CDR1 is MGHRA and CDR2 is YSYEKL. This CDR3 is 16 amino acids long. V lost 2 bases and J 0 bases, leaving 11 bases between the germline ends. CDR3 sequence: CASSQLPGSSGNTIYF. The CDR3 bases are TGCGCCAGCAGCCAACTCCCCGGGTCCTCTGGAAACACCATATATTTT.

The chain employs TRBV5-1 and TRBJ2-7; possibly TRBD1 for D (5 bases). Per germline, CDR1 SGHRS and CDR2 YFSETQ. The ends were cut back, 1 base at V and 3 bases at J, with 11 bases in the middle. The CDR3 consists of 14 residues. CDR3 loop: CASSLTAGFYEQYF. The DNA of the CDR3 is TGCGCCAGCAGCTTGACTGCAGGGTTCTACGAGCAGTACTTC. The variable domain in full, with the rest retrieved from reference TRBV5-1 and TRBJ2-7, is KAGVTQTPRYLIKTRGQQVTLSCSPISGHRSVSWYQQTPGQGLQFLFEYFSETQRNKGNFPGRFSGRQFSNSRSEMNVSTLELGDSALYLCASSLTAGFYEQYFGPGTRLTVT.

The V call is TRBV6-1, the J call TRBJ2-7, with 13 bases lining up with TRBD2. Per germline, CDR1 MNHNS and CDR2 SASEGT. The CDR3 length is 17 residues. With 0 bases clipped from V and 2 bases from J, the junction kept 4 bases outside the gene matches. CDR3 region: CASSEARGLAGTYEQYF. As DNA, the CDR3 is TGTGCCAGCAGTGAAGCGAGGGGACTAGCGGGGACCTACGAGCAGTACTTC.

The chain employs TRBV28 and TRBJ1-5; D gene unclear. The CDR3 covers 12 residues. V was trimmed by 6 bases and J by 4 bases, leaving 7 bases between them. Germline V gene lookup returns CDR1 MDHEN and CDR2 SYDVKM. The CDR3 reads CASRTINQPQHF. CDR3 DNA: TGTGCCAGCAGAACTATTAATCAGCCCCAGCATTTT.